These T cell receptor beta chains were read from a single sample in a study of Ad26.COV2.S vaccination and SARS-CoV-2 variants. The data were produced by immunoSEQ multiplex PCR, yet TCRdb's version contains in-frame clones alone and is incomplete. The sample lists some 350,000 clones, roughly 90% occurring once. This specimen was peripheral blood, taken in a trial of Ad26.COV2.S vaccine versus placebo. The receptors here all came from a person aged 18-60 years who received the Ad26.COV2.S COVID-19 vaccine or a placebo. Both conserved end residues are part of each CDR3. D genes are given only for firm matches. Size values are once, few and many counts, or a class for expanded clones, and some rows have none.

j_call,d_call,v_call,cdr3_length,clone_size,cdr3_aa,cdr3_nt
TRBJ1-1,NA,TRBV7-9,11,once,CASSLDREAFF,TGTGCCAGCAGCTTAGACAGGGAGGCTTTCTTT
TRBJ1-1,NA,TRBV9,15,few,CASSVRGNRNTEAFF,TGTGCCAGCAGCGTAAGGGGTAATCGAAACACTGAAGCTTTCTTT
TRBJ2-1,NA,TRBV7-8,12,NA,CASAVTYNEQFF,TGTGCCAGCGCCGTCACCTACAATGAGCAGTTCTTC
TRBJ2-5,NA,TRBV5-4,12,NA,CASSQGQETQYF,TGTGCCAGCAGTCAGGGGCAAGAGACCCAGTACTTC
TRBJ2-5,NA,TRBV24-1,12,NA,CATSDLDETQYF,TGTGCCACCAGTGATTTAGACGAGACCCAGTACTTC
TRBJ1-2,NA,TRBV6-5,14,few,CASRRDPSGYGYTF,TGTGCCAGCAGGCGAGATCCTTCGGGGTATGGCTACACCTTC
TRBJ1-1,TRBD1,TRBV6-6,16,NA,CASRPGTGGFDPQAFF,TGTGCCAGCAGGCCCGGGACAGGGGGCTTTGATCCACAAGCTTTCTTT
TRBJ2-2,NA,TRBV30,12,NA,CAWSRNTGELFF,TGTGCCTGGAGTAGGAACACCGGGGAGCTGTTTTTT
TRBJ1-1,TRBD1,TRBV6-5,15,NA,CASRERDRRNTEAFF,TGTGCCAGCAGAGAGAGGGACAGGAGGAACACTGAAGCTTTCTTT
TRBJ1-1,NA,TRBV27,13,once,CASTRRQGLEAFF,TGTGCCAGCACCCGGAGGCAGGGACTTGAAGCTTTCTTT
TRBJ2-5,NA,TRBV21-1,13,NA,CASSKGQGETQYF,TGTGCCAGCAGCAAAGGGCAGGGGGAGACCCAGTACTTC
TRBJ1-1,NA,TRBV15,16,NA,CATSRDGGPRDTEAFF,TGTGCCACCAGCAGAGATGGAGGCCCCCGGGACACTGAAGCTTTCTTT
TRBJ2-1,NA,TRBV25-1,12,NA,CASGHLVPHQFF,TGTGCCAGCGGACACTTGGTGCCCCACCAGTTCTTC
TRBJ2-7,NA,TRBV6-5,14,NA,CASSYSAASYEQYF,TGTGCCAGCAGTTACTCGGCTGCCTCCTACGAGCAGTACTTC
TRBJ1-3,NA,TRBV7-9,14,NA,CASSYGASGNTIYF,TGTGCCAGCAGCTATGGAGCCTCTGGAAACACCATATATTTT
TRBJ2-7,TRBD2,TRBV27,14,NA,CASSYVGGSYEQYF,TGTGCCAGCAGTTATGTGGGGGGGAGCTACGAGCAGTACTTC
TRBJ1-1,NA,TRBV5-1,14,NA,CASSPDQMRTEAFF,TGCGCCAGCAGCCCGGACCAGATGAGGACTGAAGCTTTCTTT
TRBJ2-2,NA,TRBV27,14,NA,CASSFGRYTGELFF,TGTGCCAGCAGTTTTGGCAGATACACCGGGGAGCTGTTTTTT
TRBJ1-2,NA,TRBV5-4,13,NA,CASSFGESYGYTF,TGTGCCAGCAGCTTCGGGGAGAGCTATGGCTACACCTTC
TRBJ1-5,NA,TRBV7-8,13,NA,CASSLVFGQPQHF,TGTGCCAGCAGCTTAGTTTTCGGTCAGCCCCAGCATTTT
TRBJ2-5,NA,TRBV7-3,14,NA,CASSITGRIETQYF,TGTGCCAGCAGCATAACAGGGCGGATCGAGACCCAGTACTTC
TRBJ1-5,TRBD1,TRBV27,15,NA,CASSFGDRGNQPQHF,TGTGCCAGCAGTTTCGGCGACAGGGGAAATCAGCCCCAGCATTTT
TRBJ1-3,NA,TRBV7-9,11,NA,CASSSRQVAGF,TGTGCCAGCAGCTCACGACAGGTGGCTGGTTTT
TRBJ1-1,NA,TRBV9,16,once,CASRNSLSGPDTEAFF,TGTGCCAGCAGAAATTCCCTTTCGGGACCTGACACTGAAGCTTTCTTT
TRBJ2-7,TRBD1,TRBV12-3/TRBV12-4,13,NA,CASSFSGGGEQYF,TGTGCCAGCAGTTTTTCAGGGGGCGGGGAGCAGTACTTC
TRBJ1-6,NA,TRBV7-9,16,NA,CASSVSDLGGNSPLHF,TGTGCCAGCAGCGTTTCCGACTTGGGGGGTAATTCACCCCTCCACTTT
TRBJ2-2,TRBD2,TRBV7-9,15,few,CASSPRREGTGELFF,TGTGCCAGCAGTCCCCGGCGGGAGGGAACCGGGGAGCTGTTTTTT
TRBJ1-1,NA,TRBV6-5,15,NA,CASSYSWTGPTEAFF,TGTGCCAGCAGTTACAGTTGGACGGGGCCCACTGAAGCTTTCTTT
TRBJ1-3,NA,TRBV4-1,13,NA,CASSQGLGNTIYF,TGCGCCAGCAGCCAAGGGCTGGGAAACACCATATATTTT
TRBJ1-1,NA,TRBV7-2,14,NA,CASSLGGTNTEAFF,TGTGCCAGCAGCTTAGGGGGTACGAACACTGAAGCTTTCTTT
TRBJ1-1,NA,TRBV5-4,14,few,CASSPGQLPREAFF,TGTGCCAGCAGCCCTGGACAGCTACCGAGGGAAGCTTTCTTT
TRBJ2-5,TRBD2,TRBV7-3,16,NA,CASSLGTSGIAQTQYF,TGTGCCAGCAGCTTAGGGACTAGCGGGATCGCGCAGACCCAGTACTTC
TRBJ2-4,TRBD1,TRBV15,15,NA,CATSPETGGVNIQYF,TGTGCCACCAGCCCAGAGACAGGGGGGGTGAACATTCAGTACTTC
TRBJ2-3,TRBD2,TRBV4-3,14,NA,CASSQELAGDTQYF,TGCGCCAGCAGCCAAGAGCTAGCGGGAGATACGCAGTATTTT
TRBJ2-3,NA,TRBV7-2,15,NA,CASSPGFISTDTQYF,TGTGCCAGCAGCCCTGGATTCATTAGCACAGATACGCAGTATTTT
TRBJ1-2,NA,TRBV5-4,14,NA,CASSLAGGDYGYTF,TGTGCCAGCAGCTTGGCGGGGGGCGACTATGGCTACACCTTC
TRBJ1-2,NA,TRBV28,14,NA,CASSLGGQVYGYTF,TGTGCCAGCAGTTTGGGGGGCCAGGTCTATGGCTACACCTTC
TRBJ1-1,NA,TRBV6-4,14,NA,CASRRVPAGTEAFF,TGTGCCAGCAGGAGGGTCCCAGCGGGCACTGAAGCTTTCTTT
TRBJ2-1,NA,TRBV29-1,17,NA,CSVEGGTFSGFDNEQFF,TGCAGCGTTGAAGGAGGAACCTTTAGTGGTTTCGACAATGAGCAGTTCTTC
TRBJ1-1,TRBD1,TRBV13,15,NA,CASSLFGTGNTEAFF,TGTGCCAGCAGCTTATTTGGGACAGGGAACACTGAAGCTTTCTTT
TRBJ1-2,NA,TRBV7-9,16,once,CASSLAQGTALYGYTF,TGTGCCAGCAGCTTAGCGCAAGGGACGGCCTTATATGGCTACACCTTC
TRBJ2-7,NA,TRBV7-9,13,NA,CASSRRSLYEQYF,TGTGCCAGCAGTCGACGGTCCCTATACGAGCAGTACTTC
TRBJ1-4,NA,TRBV6-2/TRBV6-3,19,NA,CASSAAPTSLQKFNEKLFF,TGTGCCAGCAGTGCCGCACCAACCTCCCTACAGAAGTTTAATGAAAAACTGTTTTTT
TRBJ2-2,NA,TRBV4-3,16,NA,CASSQDRVVNTGELFF,TGCGCCAGCAGCCAAGACAGGGTCGTAAACACCGGGGAGCTGTTTTTT
TRBJ2-1,TRBD1,TRBV20-1,11,NA,CSAAQGQGRFF,TGCAGTGCGGCCCAGGGACAGGGGCGGTTCTTC
TRBJ2-7,TRBD1,TRBV5-1,15,NA,CASSLGTGGSDEQYF,TGCGCCAGCAGCTTGGGGACAGGGGGCTCGGACGAGCAGTACTTC
TRBJ2-5,NA,TRBV5-6,17,NA,CASSSPLRAAPQETQYF,TGTGCCAGCAGCTCCCCTTTGAGAGCGGCACCTCAAGAGACCCAGTACTTC
TRBJ2-2,NA,TRBV19,14,NA,CASSSHQPTRELFF,TGTGCCAGTAGTTCCCATCAGCCCACCCGGGAGCTGTTTTTT
TRBJ2-1,TRBD2,TRBV15,18,NA,CATTPEAGDRPFYNEQFF,TGTGCCACCACCCCGGAAGCGGGGGACCGACCTTTTTACAATGAGCAGTTCTTC
TRBJ2-1,NA,TRBV4-3,14,NA,CASSQARFGNEQFF,TGCGCCAGCAGCCAAGCACGTTTTGGCAATGAGCAGTTCTTC
TRBJ1-6,NA,TRBV2,13,NA,CASSEAWGSPLHF,TGTGCCAGCAGTGAAGCTTGGGGTTCACCCCTCCACTTT
TRBJ1-3,NA,TRBV7-9,17,NA,CASSSTGTLGGGNTIYF,TGTGCCAGCAGCTCGACCGGGACTCTCGGGGGAGGAAACACCATATATTTT
TRBJ1-1,NA,TRBV6-2/TRBV6-3,14,NA,CASSPIGRATEAFF,TGTGCCAGCAGCCCTATTGGCAGGGCTACTGAAGCTTTCTTT